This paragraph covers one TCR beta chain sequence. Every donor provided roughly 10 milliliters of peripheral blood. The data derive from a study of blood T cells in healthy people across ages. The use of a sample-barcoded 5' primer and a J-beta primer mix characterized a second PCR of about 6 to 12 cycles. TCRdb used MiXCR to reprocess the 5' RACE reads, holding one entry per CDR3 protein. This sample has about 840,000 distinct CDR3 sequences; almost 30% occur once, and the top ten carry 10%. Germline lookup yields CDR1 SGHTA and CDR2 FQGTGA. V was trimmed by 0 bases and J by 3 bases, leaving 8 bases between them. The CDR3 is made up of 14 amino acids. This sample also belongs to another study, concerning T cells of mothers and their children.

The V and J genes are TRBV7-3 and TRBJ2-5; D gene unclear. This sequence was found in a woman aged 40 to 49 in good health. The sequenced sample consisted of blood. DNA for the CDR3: TGTGCCAGCAGCTTAACCGGCGACAAAGAGACCCAGTACTTC. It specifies CASSLTGDKETQYF. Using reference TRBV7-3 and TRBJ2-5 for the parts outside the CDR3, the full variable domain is GAGVSQTPSNKVTEKGKYVELRCDPISGHTALYWYRQSLGQGPEFLIYFQGTGAADDSGLPNDRFFAVRPEGSVSTLKIQRTERGDSAVYLCASSLTGDKETQYFGPGTRLLVL.